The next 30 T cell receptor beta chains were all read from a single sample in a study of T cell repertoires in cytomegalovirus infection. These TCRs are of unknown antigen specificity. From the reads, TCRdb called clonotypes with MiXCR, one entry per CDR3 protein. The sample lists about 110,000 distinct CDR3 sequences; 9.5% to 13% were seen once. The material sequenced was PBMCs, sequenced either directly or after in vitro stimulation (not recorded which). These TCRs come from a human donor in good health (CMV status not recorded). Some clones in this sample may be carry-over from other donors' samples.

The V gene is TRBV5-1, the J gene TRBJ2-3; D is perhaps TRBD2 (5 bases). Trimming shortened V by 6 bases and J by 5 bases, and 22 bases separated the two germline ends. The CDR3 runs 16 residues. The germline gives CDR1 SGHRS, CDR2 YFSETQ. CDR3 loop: CASTRSTSEVGDTQYF. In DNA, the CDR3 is TGCGCCAGCACCCGGTCTACTAGTGAGGTGGGAGATACGCAGTATTTT.

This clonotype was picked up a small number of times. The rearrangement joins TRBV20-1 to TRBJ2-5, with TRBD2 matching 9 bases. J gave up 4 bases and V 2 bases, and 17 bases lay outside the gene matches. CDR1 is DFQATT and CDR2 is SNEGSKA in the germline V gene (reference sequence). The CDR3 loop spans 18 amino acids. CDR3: CSARPEPSGRSTRETQYF. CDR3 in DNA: TGCAGTGCTAGACCGGAACCCAGCGGGAGGTCCACCCGAGAGACCCAGTACTTC.

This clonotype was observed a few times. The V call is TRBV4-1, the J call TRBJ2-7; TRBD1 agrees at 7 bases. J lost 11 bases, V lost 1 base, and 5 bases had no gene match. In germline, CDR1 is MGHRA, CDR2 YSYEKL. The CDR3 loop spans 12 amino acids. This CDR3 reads CASSQGNGQEYF. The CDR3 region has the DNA TGCGCCAGCAGCCAAGGGAATGGACAGGAGTACTTC.

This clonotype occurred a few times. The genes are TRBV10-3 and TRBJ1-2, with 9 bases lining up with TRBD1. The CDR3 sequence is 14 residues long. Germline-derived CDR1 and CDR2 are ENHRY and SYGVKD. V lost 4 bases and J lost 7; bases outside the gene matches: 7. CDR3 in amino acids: CAISALQGASGYTF. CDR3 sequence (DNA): TGTGCCATCAGTGCCTTACAGGGGGCCTCTGGCTACACCTTC.

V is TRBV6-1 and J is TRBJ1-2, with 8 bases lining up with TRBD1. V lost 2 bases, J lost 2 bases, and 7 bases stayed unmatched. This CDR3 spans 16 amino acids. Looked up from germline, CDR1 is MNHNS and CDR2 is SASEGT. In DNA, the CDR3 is TGTGCCAGCAGTGAACCCGGACAGGGACAAAACTATGGCTACACCTTC. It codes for CASSEPGQGQNYGYTF.

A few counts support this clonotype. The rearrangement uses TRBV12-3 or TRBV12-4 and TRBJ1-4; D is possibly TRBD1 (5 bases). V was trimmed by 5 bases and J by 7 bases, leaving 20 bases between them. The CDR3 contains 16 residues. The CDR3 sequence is CASSPLRGGIGEKLFF. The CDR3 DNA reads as TGTGCCAGCAGTCCTCTGCGGGGGGGGATTGGTGAAAAACTGTTTTTT.

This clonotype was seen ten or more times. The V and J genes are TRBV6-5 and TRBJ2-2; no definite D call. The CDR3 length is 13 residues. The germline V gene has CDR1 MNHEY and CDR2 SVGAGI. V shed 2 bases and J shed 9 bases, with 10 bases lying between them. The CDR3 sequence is CASSYGPLRELFF. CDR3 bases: TGTGCCAGCAGTTACGGGCCGTTAAGGGAGCTGTTTTTT.

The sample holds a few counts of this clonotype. This chain's CDR3 is CASSSRSEQYF. In DNA form, the CDR3 reads TGTGCCAGCAGCTCCAGGTCCGAGCAGTACTTC. The J gene is TRBJ2-7, the V gene TRBV7-6; D unresolved. The CDR3 contains 11 residues. V was pared by 4 bases and J by 6 bases, with 7 bases between. Per the germline V gene, CDR1 is SGHVS and CDR2 is FNYEAQ.

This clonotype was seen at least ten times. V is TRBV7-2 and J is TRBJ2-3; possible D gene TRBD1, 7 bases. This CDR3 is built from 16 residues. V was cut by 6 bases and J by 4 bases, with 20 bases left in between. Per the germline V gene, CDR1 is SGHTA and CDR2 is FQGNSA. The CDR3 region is CASRAGQLTLADTQYF. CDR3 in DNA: TGTGCCAGCAGGGCGGGACAGCTCACGCTAGCAGATACGCAGTATTTT.

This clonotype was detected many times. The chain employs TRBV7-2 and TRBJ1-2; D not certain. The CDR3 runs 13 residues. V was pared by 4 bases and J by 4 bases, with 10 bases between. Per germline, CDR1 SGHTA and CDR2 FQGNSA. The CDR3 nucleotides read TGTGCCAGCAGCTCAGGAACTAGCTATGGCTACACCTTC. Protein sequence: CASSSGTSYGYTF.

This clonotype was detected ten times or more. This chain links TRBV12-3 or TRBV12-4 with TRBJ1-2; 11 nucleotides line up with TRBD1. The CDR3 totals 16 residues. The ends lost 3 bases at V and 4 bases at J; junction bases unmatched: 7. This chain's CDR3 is CASSFGQGAYVYGYTF. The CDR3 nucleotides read TGTGCCAGCAGTTTCGGACAGGGGGCGTACGTCTATGGCTACACCTTC.

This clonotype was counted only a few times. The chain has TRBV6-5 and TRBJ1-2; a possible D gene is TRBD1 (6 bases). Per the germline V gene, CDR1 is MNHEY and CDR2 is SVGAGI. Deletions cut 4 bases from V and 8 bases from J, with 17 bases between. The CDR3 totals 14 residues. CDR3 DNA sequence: TGTGCCAGCAGTTCCAACACAGGCAGGGGAGGCTACACCTTC. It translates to CASSSNTGRGGYTF.

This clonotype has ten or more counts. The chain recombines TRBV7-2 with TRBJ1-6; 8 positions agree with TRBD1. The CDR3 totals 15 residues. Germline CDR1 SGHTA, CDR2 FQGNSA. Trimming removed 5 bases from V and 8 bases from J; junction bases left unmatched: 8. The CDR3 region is CASSPVQGVDSPLHF. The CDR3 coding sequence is TGTGCCAGCAGCCCTGTACAGGGGGTGGATTCACCCCTCCACTTT. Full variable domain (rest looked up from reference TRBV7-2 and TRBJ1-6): GAGVSQSPSNKVTEKGKDVELRCDPISGHTALYWYRQSLGQGLEFLIYFQGNSAPDKSGLPSDRFSAERTGGSVSTLTIQRTQQEDSAVYLCASSPVQGVDSPLHFGNGTRLTVT.

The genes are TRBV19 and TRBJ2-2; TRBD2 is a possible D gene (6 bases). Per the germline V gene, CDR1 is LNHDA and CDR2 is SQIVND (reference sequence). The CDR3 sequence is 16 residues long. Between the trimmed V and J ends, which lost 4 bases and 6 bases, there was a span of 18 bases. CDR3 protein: CASSRDSSSVAGELFF. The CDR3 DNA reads TGTGCCAGTAGTAGGGACTCCTCGTCGGTGGCCGGGGAGCTGTTTTTT.

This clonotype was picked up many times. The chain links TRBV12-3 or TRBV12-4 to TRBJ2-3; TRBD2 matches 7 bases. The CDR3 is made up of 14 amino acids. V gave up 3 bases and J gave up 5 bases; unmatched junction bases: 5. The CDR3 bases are TGTGCCAGCAGTTTCAGCAGGGAGGGAGATACGCAGTATTTT. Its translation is CASSFSREGDTQYF.

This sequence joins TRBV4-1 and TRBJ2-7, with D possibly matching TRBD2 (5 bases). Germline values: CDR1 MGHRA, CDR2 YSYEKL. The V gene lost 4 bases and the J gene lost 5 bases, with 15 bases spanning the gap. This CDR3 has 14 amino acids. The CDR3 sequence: CASSPVNKLDEQYV. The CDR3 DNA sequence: TGCGCCAGCAGCCCGGTTAATAAACTAGACGAGCAGTACGTC.

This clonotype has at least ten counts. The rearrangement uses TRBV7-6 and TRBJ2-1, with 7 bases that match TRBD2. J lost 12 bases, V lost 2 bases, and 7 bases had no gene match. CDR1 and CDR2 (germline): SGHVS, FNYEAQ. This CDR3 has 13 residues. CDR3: CASSLTVGTMQFF. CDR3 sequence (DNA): TGTGCCAGCAGCTTAACAGTCGGGACTATGCAGTTCTTC.

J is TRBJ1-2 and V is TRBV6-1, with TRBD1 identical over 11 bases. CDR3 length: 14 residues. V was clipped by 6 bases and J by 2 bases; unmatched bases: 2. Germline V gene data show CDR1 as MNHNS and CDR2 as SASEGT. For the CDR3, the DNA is TGTGCCAGCAGGGGGACAGGGGGAAACTATGGCTACACCTTC. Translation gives CASRGTGGNYGYTF.

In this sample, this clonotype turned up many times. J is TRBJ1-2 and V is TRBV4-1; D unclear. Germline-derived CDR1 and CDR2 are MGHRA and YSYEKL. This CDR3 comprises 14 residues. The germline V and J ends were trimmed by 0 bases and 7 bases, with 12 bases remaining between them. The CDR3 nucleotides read TGCGCCAGCAGCCAAGACTTCACAACGGGTGGCTACACCTTC. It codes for CASSQDFTTGGYTF.

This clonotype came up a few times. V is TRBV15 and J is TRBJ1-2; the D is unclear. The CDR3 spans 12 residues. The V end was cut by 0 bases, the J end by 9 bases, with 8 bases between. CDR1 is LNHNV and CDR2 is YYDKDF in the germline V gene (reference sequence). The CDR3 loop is CATSREKVSYTF. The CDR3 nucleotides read TGTGCCACCAGCAGAGAGAAGGTTAGCTACACCTTC.

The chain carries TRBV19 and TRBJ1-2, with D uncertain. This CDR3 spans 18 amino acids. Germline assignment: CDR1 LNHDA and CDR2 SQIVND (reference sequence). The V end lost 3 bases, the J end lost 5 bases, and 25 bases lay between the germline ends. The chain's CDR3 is CASSMIGQVGSKGYGYTF. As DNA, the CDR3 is TGTGCCAGTAGTATGATTGGGCAGGTTGGATCCAAAGGGTATGGCTACACCTTC. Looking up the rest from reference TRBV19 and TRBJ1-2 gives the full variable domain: DGGITQSPKYLFRKEGQNVTLSCEQNLNHDAMYWYRQDPGQGLRLIYYSQIVNDFQKGDIAEGYSVSREKKESFPLTVTSAQKNPTAFYLCASSMIGQVGSKGYGYTFGSGTRLTVV.

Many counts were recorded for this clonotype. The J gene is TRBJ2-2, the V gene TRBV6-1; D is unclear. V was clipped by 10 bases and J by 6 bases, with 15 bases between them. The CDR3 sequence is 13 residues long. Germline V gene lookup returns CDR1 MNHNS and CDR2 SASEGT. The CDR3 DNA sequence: TGTGCCACCTCATTGGGATTCTCCGGGGAGCTGTTTTTT. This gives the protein CATSLGFSGELFF.

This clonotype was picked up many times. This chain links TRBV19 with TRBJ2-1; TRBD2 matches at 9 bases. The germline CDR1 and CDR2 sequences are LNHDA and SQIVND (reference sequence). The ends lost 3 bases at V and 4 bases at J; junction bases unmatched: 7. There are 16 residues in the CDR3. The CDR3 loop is CASSMASGMIYNEQFF. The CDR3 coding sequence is TGTGCCAGTAGTATGGCTAGCGGGATGATATACAATGAGCAGTTCTTC.

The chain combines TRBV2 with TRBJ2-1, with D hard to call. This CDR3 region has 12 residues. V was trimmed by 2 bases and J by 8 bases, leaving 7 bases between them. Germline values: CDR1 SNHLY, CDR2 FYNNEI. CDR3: CASSESSYEQFF. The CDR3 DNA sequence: TGTGCCAGCAGTGAATCTAGTTATGAGCAGTTCTTC.

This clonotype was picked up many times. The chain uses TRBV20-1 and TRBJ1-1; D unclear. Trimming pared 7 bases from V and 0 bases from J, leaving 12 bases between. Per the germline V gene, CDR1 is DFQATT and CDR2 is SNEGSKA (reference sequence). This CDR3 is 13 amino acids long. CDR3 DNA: TGCAGTGTGCGGAGAAAGGTGAACACTGAAGCTTTCTTT. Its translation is CSVRRKVNTEAFF.

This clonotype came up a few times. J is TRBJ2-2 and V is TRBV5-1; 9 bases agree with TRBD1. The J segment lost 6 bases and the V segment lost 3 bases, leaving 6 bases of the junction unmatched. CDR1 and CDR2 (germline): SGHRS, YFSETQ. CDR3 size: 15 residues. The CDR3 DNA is TGCGCCAGCAGCTCCGGGACAGGGTCCCCCGGGGAGCTGTTTTTT. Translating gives CASSSGTGSPGELFF.

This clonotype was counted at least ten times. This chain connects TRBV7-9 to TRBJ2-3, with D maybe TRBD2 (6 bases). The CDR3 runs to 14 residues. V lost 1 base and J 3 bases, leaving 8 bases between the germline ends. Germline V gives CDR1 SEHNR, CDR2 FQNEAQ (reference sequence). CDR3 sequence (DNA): TGTGCCAGCAGCTTAGTGGGGAGGACAGATACGCAGTATTTT. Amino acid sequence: CASSLVGRTDTQYF.

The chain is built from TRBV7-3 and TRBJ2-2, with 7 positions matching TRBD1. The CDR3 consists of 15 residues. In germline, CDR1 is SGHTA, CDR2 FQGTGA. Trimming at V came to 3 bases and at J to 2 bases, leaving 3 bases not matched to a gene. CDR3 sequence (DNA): TGTGCCAGCAGCTTTGGGGACAGAAACACCGGGGAGCTGTTTTTT. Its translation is CASSFGDRNTGELFF.

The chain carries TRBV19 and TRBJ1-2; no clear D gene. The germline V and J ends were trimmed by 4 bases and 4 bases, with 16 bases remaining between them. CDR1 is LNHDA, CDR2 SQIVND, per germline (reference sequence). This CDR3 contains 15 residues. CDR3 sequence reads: CASSRWAPPTYGYTF. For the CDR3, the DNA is TGTGCCAGTAGTAGGTGGGCCCCGCCGACCTATGGCTACACCTTC.

The CDR3 DNA is TGTGCCAGCAGGGGGTTGAACACTGAAGCTTTCTTT. It codes for CASRGLNTEAFF. The rearrangement uses TRBV12-3 or TRBV12-4 and TRBJ1-1; D gene uncertain. The V and J ends lost 6 bases and 0 bases respectively, with 5 bases between them. The CDR3 is made up of 12 amino acids.